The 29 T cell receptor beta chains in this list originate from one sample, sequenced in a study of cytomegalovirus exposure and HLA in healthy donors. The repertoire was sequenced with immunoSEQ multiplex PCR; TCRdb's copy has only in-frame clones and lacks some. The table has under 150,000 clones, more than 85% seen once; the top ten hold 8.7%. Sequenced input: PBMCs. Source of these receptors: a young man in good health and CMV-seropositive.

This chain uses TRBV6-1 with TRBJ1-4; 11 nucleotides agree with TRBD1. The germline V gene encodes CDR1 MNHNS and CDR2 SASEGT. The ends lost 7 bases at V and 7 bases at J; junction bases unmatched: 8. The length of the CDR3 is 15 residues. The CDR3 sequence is CASILGTGGTEKLFF. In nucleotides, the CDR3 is TGTGCCAGCATTCTCGGGACAGGGGGTACTGAAAAACTGTTTTTT.

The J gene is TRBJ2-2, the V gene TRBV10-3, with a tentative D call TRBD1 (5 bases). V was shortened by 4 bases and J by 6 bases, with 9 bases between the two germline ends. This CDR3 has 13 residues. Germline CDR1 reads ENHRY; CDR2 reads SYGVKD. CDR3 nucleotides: TGTGCCATCAGTGTAAGGGGTCCCGGGGAGCTGTTTTTT. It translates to CAISVRGPGELFF.

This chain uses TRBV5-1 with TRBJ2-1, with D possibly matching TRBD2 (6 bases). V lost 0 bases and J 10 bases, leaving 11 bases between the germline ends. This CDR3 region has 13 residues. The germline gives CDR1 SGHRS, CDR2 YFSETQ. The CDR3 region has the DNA TGCGCCAGCAGCTTGGCCGGGGCGGGAGAGCAGTTCTTC. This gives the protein CASSLAGAGEQFF.

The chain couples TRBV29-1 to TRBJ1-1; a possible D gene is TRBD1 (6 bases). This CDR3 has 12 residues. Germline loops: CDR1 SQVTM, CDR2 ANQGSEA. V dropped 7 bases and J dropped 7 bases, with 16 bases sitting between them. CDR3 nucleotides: TGCAGCGCGTCACCGGCACAGGGTGAAGCTTTCTTT. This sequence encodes CSASPAQGEAFF.

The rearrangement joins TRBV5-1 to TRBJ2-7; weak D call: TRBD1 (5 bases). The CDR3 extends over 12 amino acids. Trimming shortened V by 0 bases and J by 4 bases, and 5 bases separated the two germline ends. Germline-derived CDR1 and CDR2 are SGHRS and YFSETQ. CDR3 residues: CASSLEGYEQYF. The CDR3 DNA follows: TGCGCCAGCAGCTTGGAGGGGTACGAGCAGTACTTC.

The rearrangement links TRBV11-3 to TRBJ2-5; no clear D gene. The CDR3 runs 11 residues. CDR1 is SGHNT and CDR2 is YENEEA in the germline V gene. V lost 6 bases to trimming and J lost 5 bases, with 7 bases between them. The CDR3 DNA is TGTGCCAGCAGGAGTGATGAGACCCAGTACTTC. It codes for CASRSDETQYF.

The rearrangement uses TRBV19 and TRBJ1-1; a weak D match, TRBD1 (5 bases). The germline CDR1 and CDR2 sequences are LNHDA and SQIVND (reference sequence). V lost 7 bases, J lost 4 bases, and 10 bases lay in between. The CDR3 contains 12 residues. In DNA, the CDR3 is TGTGCCAGTAAAGGGGCTGGCACTGAAGCTTTCTTT. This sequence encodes CASKGAGTEAFF.

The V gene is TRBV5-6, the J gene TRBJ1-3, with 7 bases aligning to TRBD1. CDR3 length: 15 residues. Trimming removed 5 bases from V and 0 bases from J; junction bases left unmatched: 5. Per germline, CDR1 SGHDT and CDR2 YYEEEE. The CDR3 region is CASSRQGNSGNTIYF. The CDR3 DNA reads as TGTGCCAGCAGTCGACAGGGAAACTCTGGAAACACCATATATTTT.

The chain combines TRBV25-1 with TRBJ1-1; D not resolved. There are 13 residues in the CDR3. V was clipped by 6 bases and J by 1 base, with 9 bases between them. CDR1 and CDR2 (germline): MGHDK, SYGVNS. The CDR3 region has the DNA TGTGCCAGCAGCTACCAGCGGAACACTGAAGCTTTCTTT. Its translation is CASSYQRNTEAFF. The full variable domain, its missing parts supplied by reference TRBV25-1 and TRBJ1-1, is EADIYQTPRYLVIGTGKKITLECSQTMGHDKMYWYQQDPGMELHLIHYSYGVNSTEKGDLSSESTVSRIRTEHFPLTLESARPSHTSQYLCASSYQRNTEAFFGQGTRLTVV.

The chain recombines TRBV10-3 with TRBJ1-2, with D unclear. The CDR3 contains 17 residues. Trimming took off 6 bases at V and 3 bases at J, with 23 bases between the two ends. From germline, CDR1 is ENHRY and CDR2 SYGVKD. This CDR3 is CAISSTQDPAGDYGYTF. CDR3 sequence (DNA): TGTGCCATCAGCTCCACCCAAGACCCGGCGGGCGACTATGGCTACACCTTC.

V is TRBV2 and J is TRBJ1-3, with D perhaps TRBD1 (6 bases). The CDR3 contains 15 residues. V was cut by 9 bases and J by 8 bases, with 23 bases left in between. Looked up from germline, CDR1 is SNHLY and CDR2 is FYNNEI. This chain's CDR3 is CASHNRAYRGDTIYF. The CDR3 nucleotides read TGTGCCAGTCATAACAGGGCCTATCGAGGAGACACCATATATTTT.

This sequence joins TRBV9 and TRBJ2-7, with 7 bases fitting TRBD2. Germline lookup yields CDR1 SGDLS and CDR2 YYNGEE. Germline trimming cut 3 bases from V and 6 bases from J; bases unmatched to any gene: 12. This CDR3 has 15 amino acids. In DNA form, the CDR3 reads TGTGCCAGCAGCGGGAGCGGGATTCACCCCAGCGAGCAGTACTTC. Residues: CASSGSGIHPSEQYF. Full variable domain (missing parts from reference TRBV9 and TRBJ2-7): DSGVTQTPKHLITATGQRVTLRCSPRSGDLSVYWYQQSLDQGLQFLIQYYNGEERAKGNILERFSAQQFPDLHSELNLSSLELGDSALYFCASSGSGIHPSEQYFGPGTRLTVT.

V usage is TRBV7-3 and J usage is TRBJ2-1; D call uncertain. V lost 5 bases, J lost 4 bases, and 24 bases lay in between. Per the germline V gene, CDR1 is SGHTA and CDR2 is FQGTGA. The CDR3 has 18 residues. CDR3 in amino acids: CASSPFPSQPRRYNEQFF. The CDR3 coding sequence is TGTGCCAGCAGCCCCTTCCCCTCCCAACCACGTCGGTACAATGAGCAGTTCTTC. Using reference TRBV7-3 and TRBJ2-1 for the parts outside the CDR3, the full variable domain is GAGVSQTPSNKVTEKGKYVELRCDPISGHTALYWYRQSLGQGPEFLIYFQGTGAADDSGLPNDRFFAVRPEGSVSTLKIQRTERGDSAVYLCASSPFPSQPRRYNEQFFGPGTRLTVL.

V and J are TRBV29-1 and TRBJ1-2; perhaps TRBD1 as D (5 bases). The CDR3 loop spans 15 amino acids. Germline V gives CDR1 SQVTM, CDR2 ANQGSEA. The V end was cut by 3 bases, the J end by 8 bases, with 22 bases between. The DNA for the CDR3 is TGCAGCGTTGACGATGGGGGAGGGCGGTTATGGGGCTACACCTTC. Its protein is CSVDDGGGRLWGYTF.

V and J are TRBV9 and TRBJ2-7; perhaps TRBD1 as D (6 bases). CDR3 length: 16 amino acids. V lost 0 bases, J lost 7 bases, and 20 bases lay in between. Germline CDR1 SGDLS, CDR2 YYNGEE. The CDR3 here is CASSVASLLRQGEQYF. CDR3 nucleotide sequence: TGTGCCAGCAGCGTAGCTAGTCTCCTGCGCCAGGGGGAGCAGTACTTC. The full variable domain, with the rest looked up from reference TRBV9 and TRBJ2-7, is DSGVTQTPKHLITATGQRVTLRCSPRSGDLSVYWYQQSLDQGLQFLIQYYNGEERAKGNILERFSAQQFPDLHSELNLSSLELGDSALYFCASSVASLLRQGEQYFGPGTRLTVT.

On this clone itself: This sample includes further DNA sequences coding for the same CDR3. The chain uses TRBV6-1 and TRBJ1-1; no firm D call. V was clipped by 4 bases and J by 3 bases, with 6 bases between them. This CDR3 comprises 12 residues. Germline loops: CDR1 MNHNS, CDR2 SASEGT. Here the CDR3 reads CASSVRDTEAFF. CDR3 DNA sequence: TGTGCCAGCAGTGTTCGAGACACTGAAGCTTTCTTT.

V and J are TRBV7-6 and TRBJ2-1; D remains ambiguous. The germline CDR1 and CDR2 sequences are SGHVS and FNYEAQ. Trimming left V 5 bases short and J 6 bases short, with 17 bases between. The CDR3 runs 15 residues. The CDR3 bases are TGTGCCAGCAGCACCACTTCCTCATCTGTCAATGAGCAGTTCTTC. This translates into CASSTTSSSVNEQFF.

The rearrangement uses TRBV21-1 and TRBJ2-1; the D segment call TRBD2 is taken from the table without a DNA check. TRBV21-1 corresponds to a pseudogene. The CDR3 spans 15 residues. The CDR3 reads CASSGGRGGMAEQFF. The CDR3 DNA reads TGTGCCAGCAGCGGAGGCCGGGGGGGAATGGCTGAGCAGTTCTTC.

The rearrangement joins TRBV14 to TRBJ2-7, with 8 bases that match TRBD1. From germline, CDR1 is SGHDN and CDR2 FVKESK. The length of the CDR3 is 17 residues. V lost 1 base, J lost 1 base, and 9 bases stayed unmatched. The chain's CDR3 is CASSQVRLRGRSYEQYF. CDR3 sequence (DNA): TGTGCCAGCAGCCAAGTTAGGCTCAGGGGGCGATCCTACGAGCAGTACTTC.

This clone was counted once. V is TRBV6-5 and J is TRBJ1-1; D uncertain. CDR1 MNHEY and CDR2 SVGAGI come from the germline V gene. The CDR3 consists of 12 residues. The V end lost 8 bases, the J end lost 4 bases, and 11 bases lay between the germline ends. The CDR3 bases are TGTGCCAGCGGTGGCTCCCTCACTGAAGCTTTCTTT. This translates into CASGGSLTEAFF.

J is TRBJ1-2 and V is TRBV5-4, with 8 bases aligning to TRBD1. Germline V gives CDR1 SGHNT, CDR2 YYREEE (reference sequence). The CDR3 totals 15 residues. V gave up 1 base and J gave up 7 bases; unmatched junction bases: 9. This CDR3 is CASSLTTGTGSGYTF. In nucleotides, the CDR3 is TGTGCCAGCAGCTTGACCACCGGGACAGGAAGTGGCTACACCTTC.

The CDR3 here is CASSFDSPHNEQFF. CDR3 DNA sequence: TGCGCCAGCAGCTTTGACTCGCCTCACAATGAGCAGTTCTTC. The J gene is TRBJ2-1, the V gene TRBV5-1, with D uncertain. Germline CDR1 and CDR2: SGHRS and YFSETQ. The V end lost 2 bases, the J end lost 5 bases, and 11 bases lay between the germline ends. The CDR3 runs to 14 residues.

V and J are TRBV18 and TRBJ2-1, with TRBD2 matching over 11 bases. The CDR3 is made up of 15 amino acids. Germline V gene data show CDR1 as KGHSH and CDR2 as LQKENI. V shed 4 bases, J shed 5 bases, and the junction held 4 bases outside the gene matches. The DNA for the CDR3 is TGTGCCAGCTCACAACTAGCGGGAGATGACAATGAGCAGTTCTTC. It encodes CASSQLAGDDNEQFF.

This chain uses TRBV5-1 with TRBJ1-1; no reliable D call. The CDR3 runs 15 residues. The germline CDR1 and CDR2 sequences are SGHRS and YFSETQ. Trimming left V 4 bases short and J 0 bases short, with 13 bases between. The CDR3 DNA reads TGCGCCAGCAGCATGCCCAACAATATGAACACTGAAGCTTTCTTT. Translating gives CASSMPNNMNTEAFF.

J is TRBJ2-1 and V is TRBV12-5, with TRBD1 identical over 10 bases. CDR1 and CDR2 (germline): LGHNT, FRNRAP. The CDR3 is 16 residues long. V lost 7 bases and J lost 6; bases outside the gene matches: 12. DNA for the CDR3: TGTGCTAGTGCCATGGGCCGGGACAGGGGTTTCAATGAGCAGTTCTTC. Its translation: CASAMGRDRGFNEQFF.

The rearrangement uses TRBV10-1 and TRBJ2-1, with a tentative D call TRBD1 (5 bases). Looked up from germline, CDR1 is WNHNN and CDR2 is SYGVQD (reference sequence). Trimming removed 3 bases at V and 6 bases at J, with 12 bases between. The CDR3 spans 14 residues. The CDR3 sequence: CASSDRESVNEQFF. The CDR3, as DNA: TGCGCCAGCAGTGACAGGGAAAGTGTCAATGAGCAGTTCTTC.

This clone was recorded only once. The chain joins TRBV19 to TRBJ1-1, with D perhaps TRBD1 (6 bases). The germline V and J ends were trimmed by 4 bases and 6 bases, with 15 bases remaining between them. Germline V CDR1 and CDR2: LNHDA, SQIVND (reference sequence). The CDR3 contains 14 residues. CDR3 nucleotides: TGTGCCAGTAGTACCGGACAGTGGAGCGCTGAAGCTTTCTTT. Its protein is CASSTGQWSAEAFF.

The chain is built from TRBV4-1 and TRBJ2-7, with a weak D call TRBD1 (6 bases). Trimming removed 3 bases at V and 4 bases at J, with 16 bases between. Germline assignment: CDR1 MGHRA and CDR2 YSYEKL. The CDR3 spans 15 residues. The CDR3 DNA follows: TGCGCCAGCAGCCATGGTCCTCAGGGGACGTACGAGCAGTACTTC. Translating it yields CASSHGPQGTYEQYF.

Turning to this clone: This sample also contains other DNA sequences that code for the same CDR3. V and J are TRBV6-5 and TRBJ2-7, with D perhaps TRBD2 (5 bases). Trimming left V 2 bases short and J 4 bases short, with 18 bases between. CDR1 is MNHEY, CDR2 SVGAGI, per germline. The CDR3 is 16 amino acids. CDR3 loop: CASSYLEAGPNYEQYF. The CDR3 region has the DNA TGTGCCAGCAGTTACCTCGAGGCGGGTCCTAATTACGAGCAGTACTTC.